One and the same sample provided the 14 T cell receptor beta chains below, sequenced in a study of cytomegalovirus exposure and HLA in healthy donors. Data came from immunoSEQ multiplex PCR; TCRdb stores just in-frame clones and leaves some out. The table shows about 66,000 clones, with approximately 96% occurring only once. The specimen was PBMCs. The source is a man in his late teens or twenties in good health and CMV-seronegative.

This clone was detected only once. CDR3: CASSPGLAGVGELFF. In DNA, the CDR3 is TGTGCCAGCAGCCCGGGACTAGCGGGAGTCGGGGAGCTGTTTTTT. This chain links TRBV7-2 with TRBJ2-2, with 14 bases fitting TRBD2. Per the germline V gene, CDR1 is SGHTA and CDR2 is FQGNSA. The CDR3 sequence is 15 residues long. The V and J ends lost 5 bases and 7 bases, in that order; junction bases with no gene match: 3.

The chain recombines TRBV18 with TRBJ2-1; 12 bases match TRBD2. CDR3 length: 14 amino acids. V was clipped by 1 base and J by 8 bases; unmatched bases: 0. In germline, CDR1 is KGHSH, CDR2 LQKENI. CDR3 sequence reads: CASSPRLAGDEQFF. The CDR3 nucleotides are TGTGCCAGCTCACCACGACTAGCGGGAGATGAGCAGTTCTTC.

The chain links TRBV11-2 to TRBJ2-1, with 9 bases identical to TRBD2. The CDR3 runs 15 residues. Unmatched junction bases numbered 8, after V lost 5 bases and J lost 6 bases. The germline V gene has CDR1 SGHAT and CDR2 FQNNGV. The chain's CDR3 is CASSIYSGSPNEQFF. DNA for the CDR3: TGTGCCAGCAGCATCTATAGCGGGAGCCCCAATGAGCAGTTCTTC.

The genes are TRBV11-2 and TRBJ2-5; 7 nucleotides align to TRBD1. Germline V lookup: CDR1 SGHAT, CDR2 FQNNGV. The CDR3 runs 16 residues. After removal of 4 bases from V and 5 bases from J, the junction contained 13 bases not matched to a gene. CDR3 DNA: TGTGCCAGCAGCTCCCGCAATGTGGACAGGCGCGAGACCCAGTACTTC. Encoded protein: CASSSRNVDRRETQYF.

The rearrangement links TRBV11-2 to TRBJ2-3, with TRBD2 matching 11 bases. The V gene end was trimmed by 2 bases and the J gene end by 0 bases; junction bases not matched to a gene: 4. This CDR3 has 17 residues. CDR1 and CDR2 (germline): SGHAT, FQNNGV. The CDR3, as DNA: TGTGCCAGCAGCTTACTAGCGGGGGGAGGTAGCACAGATACGCAGTATTTT. Translation gives CASSLLAGGGSTDTQYF.

This chain connects TRBV30 to TRBJ2-3; D is possibly TRBD1 (5 bases). The CDR3 is made up of 17 amino acids. V dropped 3 bases and J dropped 0 bases, with 19 bases sitting between them. Looked up from germline, CDR1 is GTSNPN and CDR2 is SVGIG (reference sequence). In DNA, the CDR3 is TGTGCCTGGAGCGGACCCACGAAGGGGCCTAGCACAGATACGCAGTATTTT. Its translation: CAWSGPTKGPSTDTQYF.

J is TRBJ2-7 and V is TRBV19, with TRBD1 matching over 9 bases. Germline lookup yields CDR1 LNHDA and CDR2 SQIVND (reference sequence). The ends lost 5 bases at V and 2 bases at J; junction bases unmatched: 4. CDR3 length: 14 residues. In nucleotides, the CDR3 is TGTGCCAGTAGTCAGGGACAGGGTCCCTACGAGCAGTACTTC. This encodes CASSQGQGPYEQYF.

The rearrangement links TRBV6-5 to TRBJ2-5, with D possibly matching TRBD1 (6 bases). V was clipped by 3 bases and J by 0 bases, with 8 bases between them. This CDR3 has 14 residues. Germline V gene lookup returns CDR1 MNHEY and CDR2 SVGAGI. The chain's CDR3 is CASSYPGDQETQYF. The CDR3 region has the DNA TGTGCCAGCAGTTATCCAGGGGACCAAGAGACCCAGTACTTC.

The chain has TRBV13 and TRBJ2-1; 7 bases agree with TRBD1. In germline, CDR1 is PRHDT, CDR2 FYEKMQ (reference sequence). J gave up 6 bases and V 8 bases, and 7 bases lay outside the gene matches. This CDR3 comprises 13 residues. CDR3 in DNA: TGTGCCAGCTCGACAGGGATCCCCAATGAGCAGTTCTTC. Residues: CASSTGIPNEQFF.

The V and J genes are TRBV4-3 and TRBJ1-4; no clear D. The CDR3 is 15 amino acids. The germline V gene has CDR1 LGHNA and CDR2 YSLEER. V lost 4 bases to trimming and J lost 4 bases, with 13 bases between them. The CDR3 spells CASSPLSGSNEKLFF. The CDR3 DNA reads as TGCGCCAGCAGCCCCCTAAGCGGCAGTAATGAAAAACTGTTTTTT.

The chain employs TRBV27 and TRBJ1-2, with 9 bases lining up with TRBD1. Trimming removed 4 bases from V and 6 bases from J; junction bases left unmatched: 12. Looked up from germline, CDR1 is MNHEY and CDR2 is SMNVEV (reference sequence). The CDR3 extends over 16 amino acids. CDR3 sequence: CASSSWGGQGFNGYTF. CDR3 nucleotides: TGTGCCAGCAGTTCCTGGGGGGGACAGGGTTTTAATGGCTACACCTTC.

The genes are TRBV6-1 and TRBJ1-2, with D unclear. The V end lost 0 bases, the J end lost 5 bases, and 10 bases lay between the germline ends. CDR3 length: 14 amino acids. The germline CDR1 and CDR2 sequences are MNHNS and SASEGT. CDR3 sequence: CASSEAPSPYGYTF. Here the CDR3 DNA reads TGTGCCAGCAGTGAAGCACCGAGTCCTTATGGCTACACCTTC.

The V and J genes are TRBV4-3 and TRBJ1-1, with unresolved D. This CDR3 contains 12 residues. Germline values: CDR1 LGHNA, CDR2 YSLEER. V dropped 1 base and J dropped 7 bases, with 7 bases sitting between them. The CDR3 spells CASSQVGNEAFF. The CDR3 coding sequence is TGCGCCAGCAGCCAAGTCGGGAATGAAGCTTTCTTT.

The V gene is TRBV28, the J gene TRBJ2-7, with 7 bases matching TRBD1. Germline assignment: CDR1 MDHEN and CDR2 SYDVKM. The V segment lost 0 bases and the J segment 3 bases; nucleotides outside the gene matches: 11. CDR3 length: 17 amino acids. CDR3 nucleotide sequence: TGTGCCAGCAGTTTATGGTCGGGCGACAGGGTCAGCTACGAGCAGTACTTC. Its protein is CASSLWSGDRVSYEQYF.